This is a list of T cell receptor beta chains from one sample in a study of blood T cell repertoires in COVID-19. Profiled with immunoSEQ multiplex PCR; TCRdb holds only in-frame clones, not every one. The repertoire consists of hundreds of thousands of clones, with roughly 90% occurring once and the leading ten covering 7.3%. The sample taken for sequencing was peripheral blood. Source of these receptors: a woman in her seventies with COVID-19, enrolled during active disease. Both conserved end residues are part of each CDR3. Fields, in order: CDR3 DNA, CDR3 protein, J gene, clone size, D gene, V gene. D genes are given only for firm matches. Where a row states a size, it is once, few, many or the class of an expanded clone; other rows omit it.

TGTGCCAGCAGCCTCCCTGGCAGGGGTGAGACCCAGTACTTC,CASSLPGRGETQYF,TRBJ2-5,NA,NA,TRBV14
TGTGCCACCAGTACGGGGTATCAAGGGACTGAAGCTTTCTTT,CATSTGYQGTEAFF,TRBJ1-1,NA,NA,TRBV2
TGCGCCAGCAGCCAAGAAGCCAGGGGCGAGCAGTACTTC,CASSQEARGEQYF,TRBJ2-7,NA,NA,TRBV4-1
TGTGCCAGCAGTTACGAACAGGGCGACTACGAGCAGTACTTC,CASSYEQGDYEQYF,TRBJ2-7,NA,NA,TRBV6-5
TGTGCCAGCAGCCCACACCGGGGGATGAACACTGAAGCTTTCTTT,CASSPHRGMNTEAFF,TRBJ1-1,NA,NA,TRBV13
TGTGCCAGCAGTTTAGGTCAGCGCTATGGCTACACCTTC,CASSLGQRYGYTF,TRBJ1-2,few,NA,TRBV28
TGCGCCAGCAGCCAAGACAGGGGTCAGCCCCAGCATTTT,CASSQDRGQPQHF,TRBJ1-5,NA,NA,TRBV4-3
TGTGCCAGCAGTGCCTCTCGAGCGGTCGGGGCCAACGTCCTGACTTTC,CASSASRAVGANVLTF,TRBJ2-6,NA,NA,TRBV28
TGTGCCAGCAGCCAAGCGATCGCGGGGAACACTGAAGCTTTCTTT,CASSQAIAGNTEAFF,TRBJ1-1,NA,NA,TRBV3-1/TRBV3-2
TGTGCCAGCAGCGAATTGACTAGTGCGCACGAGCAGTTCTTC,CASSELTSAHEQFF,TRBJ2-1,NA,NA,TRBV11-2
TGCGCCAGCAGCTTGTGGGACAGAAGCATGAACACTGAAGCTTTCTTT,CASSLWDRSMNTEAFF,TRBJ1-1,NA,TRBD1,TRBV5-1
TGTGCCAGCAGCCAACAAGTGGGGCAGGGGGAATCACCCCTCCACTTT,CASSQQVGQGESPLHF,TRBJ1-6,NA,TRBD1,TRBV3-1/TRBV3-2
TGTGCCAGCAGTTTAGGGACAGCCGGGACTGAAGCTTTCTTT,CASSLGTAGTEAFF,TRBJ1-1,NA,TRBD1,TRBV28
TGTGCCAGCGAGGGCGGGCGGAGAAATTCACCCCTCCACTTT,CASEGGRRNSPLHF,TRBJ1-6,NA,NA,TRBV7-2
TGTGCCAGCAGTTACTCCCCTACCTACGAGCAGTACTTC,CASSYSPTYEQYF,TRBJ2-7,many,NA,TRBV6-5
TGTGCCAGCAGTTCGGGGGATCAGCCCCAGCATTTT,CASSSGDQPQHF,TRBJ1-5,NA,NA,TRBV28
TGTGCCAGCAGCTTAACAGGGGAAAACTATGGCTACACCTTC,CASSLTGENYGYTF,TRBJ1-2,NA,TRBD1,TRBV7-9
TGTGCCAGCAGTGGGAGTAGGGGGGGAGGCTACGAGCAGTACTTC,CASSGSRGGGYEQYF,TRBJ2-7,NA,NA,TRBV2
TGTGCCAGCAGCTTAGCGCTACAGCGGGGGGATGGCGGGGAGCTGTTTTTT,CASSLALQRGDGGELFF,TRBJ2-2,NA,TRBD2,TRBV7-6
TGTGCCAGCACTCGGACCGGGACAGGGGGAGCAAACACCATATATTTT,CASTRTGTGGANTIYF,TRBJ1-3,NA,TRBD1,TRBV2
TGTGCCAGTAGTATAGATGAGCGAACCTACAATGAGCAGTTCTTC,CASSIDERTYNEQFF,TRBJ2-1,NA,NA,TRBV19
TGCAGCGCTCAGGGTTCCCTGAACACTGAAGCTTTCTTT,CSAQGSLNTEAFF,TRBJ1-1,NA,NA,TRBV29-1
TGTGCCAGCTCCGACAGGTCTAATGAAAAACTGTTTTTT,CASSDRSNEKLFF,TRBJ1-4,NA,NA,TRBV12-3/TRBV12-4
TGTGCCAGCAAGGACAGGGAGATAGAGACCCAGTACTTC,CASKDREIETQYF,TRBJ2-5,NA,TRBD1,TRBV2
TGTGCCAGCAGCTTAGGACAGATTTACGAGCAGTACTTC,CASSLGQIYEQYF,TRBJ2-7,NA,NA,TRBV11-2
TGTGCCAGCACCCTAAGGGAGCGGGACAATGAGCAGTTCTTC,CASTLRERDNEQFF,TRBJ2-1,NA,NA,TRBV9
TGTGCCAGCAGGGACGCGGGGAGTCATAATGAAAAACTGTTTTTT,CASRDAGSHNEKLFF,TRBJ1-4,NA,NA,TRBV6-5
TGTGCCAGCAGCCTAAGAGGGATCGGCCTCTACGAGCAGTACTTC,CASSLRGIGLYEQYF,TRBJ2-7,NA,NA,TRBV27
TGTGTCCTACAGGGGACTAACTATGGCTACACCTTC,CVLQGTNYGYTF,TRBJ1-2,NA,TRBD1,TRBV30
TGTGCCACCAGCAGAGATGCGTACTACGAGCAGTACTTC,CATSRDAYYEQYF,TRBJ2-7,NA,NA,TRBV15
TGTGCCATTAGGAGGACAGGGAGCTATGGCTACACCTTC,CAIRRTGSYGYTF,TRBJ1-2,NA,TRBD1,TRBV12-3/TRBV12-4
TGCGCCAGCAGCCGACCCGGGACAGGGGACAATGAGCAGTTCTTC,CASSRPGTGDNEQFF,TRBJ2-1,NA,TRBD1,TRBV5-1
TGTGCTAGTATGCAGACAGGCGCAAACACCATATATTTT,CASMQTGANTIYF,TRBJ1-3,NA,NA,TRBV12-5
TGTGCCAGCAGTTCAACCACAGGTTTTCACACAGATACGCAGTATTTT,CASSSTTGFHTDTQYF,TRBJ2-3,once,NA,TRBV28
TGCAGTGCTAGTCCGAGCGGGGGGATACGGGACAATGAGCAGTTCTTC,CSASPSGGIRDNEQFF,TRBJ2-1,NA,TRBD2,TRBV20-1
TGTGCCAGCAGTACTGGACAGACCACTGAAGCTTTCTTT,CASSTGQTTEAFF,TRBJ1-1,NA,NA,TRBV6-6
TGTGCCAGCACCTCCTTCGAGGGGGGGGAGACCCAGTACTTC,CASTSFEGGETQYF,TRBJ2-5,NA,NA,TRBV11-2
TGTGCCATCAGAGGGGACTCAGAATCCCATGGCTACACCTTC,CAIRGDSESHGYTF,TRBJ1-2,NA,NA,TRBV10-3
TGTGCCAGCAGTGAAAGCGAACAGGGGGCGCGTGAGCAGTACTTC,CASSESEQGAREQYF,TRBJ2-7,NA,TRBD1,TRBV6-1
TGCGCCAGCAGCCTCTATAGCAATCAGCCCCAGCATTTT,CASSLYSNQPQHF,TRBJ1-5,NA,NA,TRBV4-1
TGCGCCAGCAGCCAAGTCGCAGGATTCAATCAGCCCCAGCATTTT,CASSQVAGFNQPQHF,TRBJ1-5,NA,NA,TRBV4-1